This TCR beta chain is drawn from a study of patients and donors after allogeneic stem cell transplantation (dated by TCRdb to the early 2020s). Library preparation used RT-PCR. The sequencer listed for this sample is NextSeq 550. TCRdb passed the public sequencing reads through fastp at Q25 and MiXCR, retaining productive beta sequences. CDR3 protein duplicates are merged, each entry listing the most common genes and DNA. Present in this sample are under 200,000 distinct CDR3 sequences, around 30% of which were seen just once. The ten largest clones represent 2.5% to 3.5% of the sample. Trimming leaves V shorter by 4 bases and J shorter by 3 bases, with the junction holding 7 bases beyond the gene matches. The CDR3 measures 14 amino acids from cysteine to phenylalanine. The DNA shown is the 42-base CDR3, in frame from base 1. From a lookup of the germline V gene, CDR1 and CDR2 are SQVTM and ANQGSEA.

Only a few counts were recorded for this clonotype. Its antigen target is currently unknown. No quality values exist for individual bases; no much larger clone is one base distant. Input material: blood, either unsorted or a sorted T cell fraction (not recorded which). This clonotype originated in a human donor who was either an allogeneic HSCT recipient or a stem cell or donor lymphocyte infusion donor (not recorded which). It is not recorded whose cells these are; they may come from a transplant donor. The chain is encoded by TRBV29-1 joined to TRBJ2-5; TRBD2 agrees with 8 junctional bases. The bases read TGCAGCGTTGGGGGACTAGGCGGGAAAGAGACCCAGTACTTC. This translates into CSVGGLGGKETQYF.